This T cell receptor beta chain was found in a study of cytomegalovirus exposure and HLA in healthy donors. PCR primers comprised 60 Vbeta and 13 Jbeta primers. The data were produced by immunoSEQ multiplex PCR, yet TCRdb's version contains in-frame clones alone and is incomplete. The data contain fewer than 80,000 clones, approximately 71% of them singletons. The CDR3 sequence is 13 residues long. Germline V gene data show CDR1 as ENHRY and CDR2 as SYGVKD. After removal of 9 bases from V and 3 bases from J, the junction contained 6 bases not matched to a gene. This clone was detected once. The V gene is TRBV10-3, the J gene TRBJ2-7; TRBD2 matches at 9 bases. The receptor was derived from a man aged 50 or older in good health and CMV-seropositive. What was sequenced was PBMCs. The CDR3 nucleotides read TGTGCCATAAATAGCGGGAGCCTCTACGAGCAGTACTTC. This translates into CAINSGSLYEQYF.